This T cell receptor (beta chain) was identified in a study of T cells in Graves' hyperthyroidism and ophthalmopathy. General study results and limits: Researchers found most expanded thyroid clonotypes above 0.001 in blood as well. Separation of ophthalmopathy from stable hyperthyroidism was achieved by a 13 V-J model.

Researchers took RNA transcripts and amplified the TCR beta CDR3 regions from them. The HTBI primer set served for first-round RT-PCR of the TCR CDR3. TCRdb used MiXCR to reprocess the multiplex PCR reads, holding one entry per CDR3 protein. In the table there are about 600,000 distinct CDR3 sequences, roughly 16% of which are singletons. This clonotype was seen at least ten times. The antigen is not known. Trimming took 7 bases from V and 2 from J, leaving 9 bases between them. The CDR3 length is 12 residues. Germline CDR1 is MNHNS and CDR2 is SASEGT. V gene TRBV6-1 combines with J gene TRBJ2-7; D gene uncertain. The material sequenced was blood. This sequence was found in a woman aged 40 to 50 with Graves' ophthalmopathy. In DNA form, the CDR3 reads TGTGCCAGCACCGCCCAAGCCTACGAGCAGTACTTC. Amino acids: CASTAQAYEQYF.